The table lists the clone carrying this TCR beta chain with a few counts. Its antigen is not known. This sample stems from a study of CD8 T cells in ankylosing spondylitis. Quantitative molecular-barcoded 5'-RACE generated the TCR beta libraries. Using its own MiXCR run on the 5' RACE reads, TCRdb lists one record per CDR3 protein. The sample lists about 800,000 distinct CDR3 sequences, 10% to 15% occurring once. The V end lost 2 bases, the J end lost 3 bases, and 7 bases lay between the germline ends. The CDR3 extends over 13 amino acids. Germline assignment: CDR1 SGHDT and CDR2 YYEEEE. Notes on the study in general: Peripheral blood held disease-linked clones only at relatively low frequency, and these were CD8+. According to the report, clones linked to the disease were significantly enriched in matched synovial fluid samples taken from ankylosing spondylitis patients. Characteristic of ankylosing spondylitis blood, it appeared, was a TCR beta motif comprising eight highly homologous variants. Some of the motif variants had earlier been found in reactive arthritis patients' fluid and blood.

This clonotype was obtained from a male donor with ankylosing spondylitis. The sequencing input was blood, either unsorted or a sorted T cell fraction (not recorded which). V and J are TRBV5-6 and TRBJ2-3; D not certain. The CDR3 loop is CASSFTETDTQYF. The CDR3 region has the DNA TGTGCCAGCAGCTTCACCGAAACAGATACGCAGTATTTT.